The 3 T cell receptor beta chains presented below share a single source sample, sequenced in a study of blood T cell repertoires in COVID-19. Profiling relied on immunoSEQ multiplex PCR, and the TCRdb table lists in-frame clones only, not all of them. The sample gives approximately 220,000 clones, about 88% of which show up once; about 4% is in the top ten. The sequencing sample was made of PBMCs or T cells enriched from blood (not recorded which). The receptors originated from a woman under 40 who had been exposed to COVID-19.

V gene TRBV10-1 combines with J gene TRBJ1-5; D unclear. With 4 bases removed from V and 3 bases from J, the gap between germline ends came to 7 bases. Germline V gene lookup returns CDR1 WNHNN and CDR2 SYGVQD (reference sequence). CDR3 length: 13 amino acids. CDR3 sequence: CASSAGDNQPQHF. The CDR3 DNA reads TGCGCCAGCAGTGCAGGCGACAATCAGCCCCAGCATTTT.

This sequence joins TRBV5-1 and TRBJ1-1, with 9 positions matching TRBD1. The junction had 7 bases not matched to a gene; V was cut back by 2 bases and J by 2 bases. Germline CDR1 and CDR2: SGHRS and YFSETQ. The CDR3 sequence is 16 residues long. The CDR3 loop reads CASSFSWTGANTEAFF. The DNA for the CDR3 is TGCGCCAGCAGCTTCTCCTGGACAGGGGCTAACACTGAAGCTTTCTTT.

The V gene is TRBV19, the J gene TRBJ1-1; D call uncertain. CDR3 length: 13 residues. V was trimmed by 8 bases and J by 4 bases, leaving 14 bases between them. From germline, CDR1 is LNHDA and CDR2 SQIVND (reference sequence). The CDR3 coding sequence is TGTGCCAGTTGCCCCCTCCCGGGCACTGAAGCTTTCTTT. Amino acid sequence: CASCPLPGTEAFF. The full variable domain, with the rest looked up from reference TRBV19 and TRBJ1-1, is DGGITQSPKYLFRKEGQNVTLSCEQNLNHDAMYWYRQDPGQGLRLIYYSQIVNDFQKGDIAEGYSVSREKKESFPLTVTSAQKNPTAFYLCASCPLPGTEAFFGQGTRLTVV.